What follows are 21 T cell receptor beta chains derived from one specimen sequenced in a study of blood T cell repertoires in COVID-19. Sequenced by immunoSEQ multiplex PCR; TCRdb stores in-frame clones only, minus some. This table holds 35,000 to 50,000 clones, approximately 77% found once. The sample was peripheral blood. These receptors were taken from a woman aged 70-85 years with acute or convalescent COVID-19.

As DNA, the CDR3 is TGTGCCTGTCTGCGGGACTCTGGAAACACCATATATTTT. Encoded protein: CACLRDSGNTIYF. The genes are TRBV7-9 and TRBJ1-3; D is unclear. The CDR3 loop spans 13 amino acids. The V gene lost 11 bases and the J gene lost 0 bases, with 11 bases spanning the gap. Germline V CDR1 and CDR2: SEHNR, FQNEAQ (reference sequence).

The chain is built from TRBV10-2 and TRBJ1-2, with 7 bases aligning to TRBD1. The ends lost 8 bases at V and 6 bases at J; junction bases unmatched: 9. This CDR3 is 13 amino acids long. CDR1 and CDR2 (germline): WSHSY, SAAADI. The CDR3 nucleotides are TGCGCCAGCCCAGGGGGTATCTTCGATGGCTACACCTTC. This sequence encodes CASPGGIFDGYTF.

The chain couples TRBV9 to TRBJ1-1; D is possibly TRBD1 (5 bases). The CDR3 totals 14 residues. CDR1 and CDR2 from the germline V gene are SGDLS and YYNGEE. V was shortened by 0 bases and J by 4 bases, with 10 bases between the two germline ends. In DNA form, the CDR3 reads TGTGCCAGCAGCGTAGTCGGGGGATCCACTGAAGCTTTCTTT. As protein: CASSVVGGSTEAFF.

This sequence joins TRBV5-1 and TRBJ2-2, with a weak D call TRBD1 (6 bases). From germline, CDR1 is SGHRS and CDR2 YFSETQ. This CDR3 has 15 amino acids. The V and J ends lost 2 bases and 4 bases respectively, with 12 bases between them. The CDR3: CASSLAGTPTGELFF. CDR3 bases: TGCGCCAGCAGCTTAGCCGGGACACCCACCGGGGAGCTGTTTTTT.

The V call is TRBV6-2 or TRBV6-3, the J call TRBJ1-6; the D is unclear. V dropped 6 bases and J dropped 8 bases, with 8 bases sitting between them. The germline V gene has CDR1 MNHEY and CDR2 SVGEGT. CDR3 length: 12 amino acids. CDR3: CASSRGDSPLHF. The CDR3 nucleotides are TGTGCCAGCAGCCGCGGGGATTCACCCCTCCACTTT.

The genes are TRBV24-1 and TRBJ2-3; 11 bases agree with TRBD2. The CDR3 is 16 residues long. Trimming removed 3 bases from V and 2 bases from J; junction bases left unmatched: 3. CDR1 KGHDR and CDR2 SFDVKD come from the germline V gene. This CDR3 reads CATSDNSGRDTDTQYF. CDR3 nucleotide sequence: TGTGCCACCAGTGATAATAGCGGGAGGGACACAGATACGCAGTATTTT.

The chain carries TRBV7-9 and TRBJ2-1; 8 nucleotides match TRBD2. Germline-derived CDR1 and CDR2 are SEHNR and FQNEAQ (reference sequence). The CDR3 consists of 14 residues. Trimming at V came to 1 base and at J to 7 bases, leaving 3 bases not matched to a gene. The CDR3 spells CASSLGTSKNEQFF. The CDR3 DNA reads as TGTGCCAGCAGCTTAGGGACTAGCAAGAATGAGCAGTTCTTC.

The chain uses TRBV7-8 and TRBJ2-5; weak D call: TRBD1 (5 bases). Germline CDR1 reads SGHVS; CDR2 reads FQNEAQ. The CDR3 is 17 residues long. V was shortened by 7 bases and J by 2 bases, with 23 bases between the two germline ends. The CDR3: CASIRGAAGPSQETQYF. The CDR3 DNA reads TGTGCCAGCATTAGGGGCGCGGCAGGGCCTTCTCAAGAGACCCAGTACTTC. Filled out from reference TRBV7-8 and TRBJ2-5, the complete variable domain reads GAGVSQSPRYKVAKRGQDVALRCDPISGHVSLFWYQQALGQGPEFLTYFQNEAQLDKSGLPSDRFFAERPEGSVSTLKIQRTQQEDSAVYLCASIRGAAGPSQETQYFGPGTRLLVL.

The chain couples TRBV19 to TRBJ1-3; weak D call: TRBD1 (6 bases). This CDR3 region has 16 residues. With 7 bases removed from V and 0 bases from J, the gap between germline ends came to 16 bases. Germline CDR1 is LNHDA and CDR2 is SQIVND (reference sequence). The CDR3 DNA is TGTGCCAGTACCTGGGGACAACCGAGCTCTGGAAACACCATATATTTT. Protein: CASTWGQPSSGNTIYF.

The chain links TRBV6-5 to TRBJ2-1, with 11 bases matching TRBD2. This CDR3 is built from 14 residues. The J segment lost 4 bases and the V segment lost 5 bases, leaving 1 base of the junction unmatched. The V gene's germline CDR1 is MNHEY and CDR2 SVGAGI. As DNA, the CDR3 is TGTGCCAGCAGTACTAGCGGGAGTTACAATGAGCAGTTCTTC. Encoded protein: CASSTSGSYNEQFF.

CDR3 bases: TGCAGCGTCGCCACTAGCGGGAGTACGATTGAGCAGTTCTTC. This translates into CSVATSGSTIEQFF. The gene calls are TRBV29-1 and TRBJ2-1; 11 bases align to TRBD2. Germline assignment: CDR1 SQVTM and CDR2 ANQGSEA. The CDR3 is 14 amino acids. The V gene end was trimmed by 6 bases and the J gene end by 9 bases; junction bases not matched to a gene: 10.

The gene calls are TRBV28 and TRBJ1-5, with a tentative D call TRBD1 (5 bases). The CDR3 has 15 residues. Germline V gene lookup returns CDR1 MDHEN and CDR2 SYDVKM. V lost 3 bases to trimming and J lost 0 bases, with 9 bases between them. CDR3 coding DNA: TGTGCCAGCAGTTTCGGGGGTGATAGCAATCAGCCCCAGCATTTT. As protein: CASSFGGDSNQPQHF.

The chain combines TRBV19 with TRBJ1-1; TRBD1 is a possible D gene (5 bases). The germline V gene encodes CDR1 LNHDA and CDR2 SQIVND (reference sequence). The CDR3 sequence is 15 residues long. Deletions cut 7 bases from V and 0 bases from J, with 15 bases between. CDR3: CASKEVDRLNTEAFF. The CDR3 coding sequence is TGTGCCAGTAAAGAAGTAGACAGATTGAACACTGAAGCTTTCTTT.

This chain joins TRBV28 and TRBJ1-2; 7 nucleotides match TRBD1. This CDR3 has 14 amino acids. Germline V gene sequence: CDR1 MDHEN, CDR2 SYDVKM. V was pared by 10 bases and J by 3 bases, with 11 bases of the junction left unmatched. The CDR3 loop is CATRLGGADYGYTF. DNA for the CDR3: TGTGCCACCCGGTTAGGGGGCGCGGACTATGGCTACACCTTC.

This clone came up once. This chain uses TRBV6-5 with TRBJ2-2; D remains unclear. The CDR3 is 14 amino acids. The V end lost 4 bases, the J end lost 3 bases, and 9 bases lay between the germline ends. Germline V CDR1 and CDR2: MNHEY, SVGAGI. The CDR3 reads CASSSEIYTGELFF. CDR3 DNA sequence: TGTGCCAGCAGTTCCGAGATTTACACCGGGGAGCTGTTTTTT.

This chain joins TRBV4-1 and TRBJ2-1, with TRBD2 identical over 10 bases. From germline, CDR1 is MGHRA and CDR2 YSYEKL. The CDR3 extends over 17 amino acids. After removal of 0 bases from V and 6 bases from J, the junction contained 8 bases not matched to a gene. The CDR3, as DNA: TGCGCCAGCAGCCAAGATCTGGACAGCGGGAGGGCCAATGAGCAGTTCTTC. This translates into CASSQDLDSGRANEQFF.

A single count supports this clone. The chain carries TRBV4-2 and TRBJ1-2; 9 bases align to TRBD1. The CDR3 is 14 amino acids. Germline V gene sequence: CDR1 LGHNA, CDR2 YNFKEQ. J was trimmed by 5 bases and V by 0 bases; bases with no gene match: 1. CDR3 region: CASSQDGQGYGYTF. In DNA form, the CDR3 reads TGTGCCAGCAGCCAAGACGGACAGGGGTATGGCTACACCTTC.

This clone was detected only a few times. This sample includes further DNA sequences coding for the same CDR3. The rearrangement links TRBV7-9 to TRBJ1-4; TRBD1 matches 8 bases. The CDR3 sequence is 14 residues long. Per germline, CDR1 SEHNR and CDR2 FQNEAQ (reference sequence). With 5 bases clipped from V and 2 bases from J, the junction kept 1 base outside the gene matches. CDR3 region: CASSRTGTNEKLFF. CDR3 in DNA: TGTGCCAGCAGCCGGACAGGGACTAATGAAAAACTGTTTTTT.

The chain has TRBV9 and TRBJ2-7; 10 bases match TRBD1. The CDR3 is 16 amino acids. The V gene end was trimmed by 7 bases and the J gene end by 6 bases; junction bases not matched to a gene: 16. Germline V gene sequence: CDR1 SGDLS, CDR2 YYNGEE. The CDR3 here is CASSGVFGQGVVEQYF. CDR3 nucleotide sequence: TGTGCCAGCTCCGGGGTTTTTGGACAGGGGGTAGTCGAGCAGTACTTC.

With regard to this clone: No DNA is shown, since the ends of the CDR3 on it are uncertain; the CDR3 is the one TCRdb lists. The V call is TRBV18, the J call TRBJ2-5; TRBD1 is taken as the D call from the table, unchecked against the DNA. Germline-derived CDR1 and CDR2 are KGHSH and LQKENI. Counting both end residues, the CDR3 totals 13 amino acids. The CDR3: CASSFGQGETQYF.

V usage is TRBV7-9 and J usage is TRBJ1-2, with 8 bases identical to TRBD1. V was pared by 5 bases and J by 7 bases, with 9 bases of the junction left unmatched. The CDR3 length is 14 residues. Germline V gene sequence: CDR1 SEHNR, CDR2 FQNEAQ (reference sequence). The CDR3 loop is CASSPEGQGAGYTF. The CDR3 DNA follows: TGTGCCAGCAGCCCAGAGGGGCAGGGGGCTGGCTACACCTTC.